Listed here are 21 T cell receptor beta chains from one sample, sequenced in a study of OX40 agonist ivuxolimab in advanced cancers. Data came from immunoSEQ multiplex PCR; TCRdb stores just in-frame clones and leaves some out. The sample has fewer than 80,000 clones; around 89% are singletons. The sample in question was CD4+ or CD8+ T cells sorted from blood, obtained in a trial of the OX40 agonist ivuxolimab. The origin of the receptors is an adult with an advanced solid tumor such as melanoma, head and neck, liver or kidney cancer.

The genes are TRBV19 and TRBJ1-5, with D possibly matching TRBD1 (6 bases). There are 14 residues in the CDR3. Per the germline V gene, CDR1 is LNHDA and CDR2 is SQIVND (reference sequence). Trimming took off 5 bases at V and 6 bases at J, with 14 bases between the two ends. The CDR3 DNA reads TGTGCCAGTAGTCCGTGGGGGGGCGTTCAGCCCCAGCATTTT. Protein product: CASSPWGGVQPQHF. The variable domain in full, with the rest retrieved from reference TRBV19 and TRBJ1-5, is DGGITQSPKYLFRKEGQNVTLSCEQNLNHDAMYWYRQDPGQGLRLIYYSQIVNDFQKGDIAEGYSVSREKKESFPLTVTSAQKNPTAFYLCASSPWGGVQPQHFGDGTRLSIL.

Here the CDR3 DNA reads TGTGCCAGCAGCGTAGAACTAGCGGCTCAGACCCAGTACTTC. It translates to CASSVELAAQTQYF. The chain couples TRBV9 to TRBJ2-5; TRBD2 matches at 8 bases. V was pared by 0 bases and J by 6 bases, with 4 bases of the junction left unmatched. The CDR3 length is 14 residues. In germline, CDR1 is SGDLS, CDR2 YYNGEE.

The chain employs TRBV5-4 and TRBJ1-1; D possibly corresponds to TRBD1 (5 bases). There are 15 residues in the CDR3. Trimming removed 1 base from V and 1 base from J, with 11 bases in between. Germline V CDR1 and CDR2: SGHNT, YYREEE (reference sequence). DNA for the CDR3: TGTGCCAGCAGCTTGTTTCCGGGGCCGAACACTGAAGCTTTCTTT. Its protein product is CASSLFPGPNTEAFF.

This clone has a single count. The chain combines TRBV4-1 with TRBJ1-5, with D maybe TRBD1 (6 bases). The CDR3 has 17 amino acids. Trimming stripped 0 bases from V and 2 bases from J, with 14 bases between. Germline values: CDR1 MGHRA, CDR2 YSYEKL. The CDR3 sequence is CASSQEGGGWGNQPQHF. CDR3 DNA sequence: TGCGCCAGCAGCCAAGAAGGGGGGGGTTGGGGCAATCAGCCCCAGCATTTT.

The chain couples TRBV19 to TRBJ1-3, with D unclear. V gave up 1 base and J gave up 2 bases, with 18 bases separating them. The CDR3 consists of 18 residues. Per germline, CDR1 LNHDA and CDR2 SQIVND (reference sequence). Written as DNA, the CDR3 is TGTGCCAGTAGTATAGCCCCGGCCGCGACGCGCCCTGGAAACACCATATATTTT. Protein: CASSIAPAATRPGNTIYF.

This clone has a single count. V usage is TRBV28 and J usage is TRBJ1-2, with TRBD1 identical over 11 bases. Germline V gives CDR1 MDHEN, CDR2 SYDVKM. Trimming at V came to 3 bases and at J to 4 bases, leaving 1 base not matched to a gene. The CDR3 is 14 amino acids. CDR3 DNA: TGTGCCAGCAGTTTGGGACAGGGGGGCTATGGCTACACCTTC. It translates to CASSLGQGGYGYTF.

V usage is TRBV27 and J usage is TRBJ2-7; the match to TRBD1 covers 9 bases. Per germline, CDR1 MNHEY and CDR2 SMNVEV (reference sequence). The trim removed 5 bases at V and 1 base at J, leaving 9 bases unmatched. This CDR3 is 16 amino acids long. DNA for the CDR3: TGTGCCAGCAGTCGGGACGTACAGGGGGCATCCTACGAGCAGTACTTC. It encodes CASSRDVQGASYEQYF.

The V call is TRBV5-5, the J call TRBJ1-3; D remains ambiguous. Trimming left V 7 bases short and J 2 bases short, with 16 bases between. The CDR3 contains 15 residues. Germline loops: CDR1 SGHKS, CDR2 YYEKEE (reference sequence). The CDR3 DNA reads TGTGCCAGCCTCAACGATCCAAACCCTGGAAACACCATATATTTT. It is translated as CASLNDPNPGNTIYF.

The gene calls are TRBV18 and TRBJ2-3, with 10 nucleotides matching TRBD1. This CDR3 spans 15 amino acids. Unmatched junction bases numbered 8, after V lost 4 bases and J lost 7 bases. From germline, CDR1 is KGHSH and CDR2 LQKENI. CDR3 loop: CASSLGTGASYTQYF. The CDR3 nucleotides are TGTGCCAGCTCACTGGGGACAGGGGCCTCGTATACGCAGTATTTT.

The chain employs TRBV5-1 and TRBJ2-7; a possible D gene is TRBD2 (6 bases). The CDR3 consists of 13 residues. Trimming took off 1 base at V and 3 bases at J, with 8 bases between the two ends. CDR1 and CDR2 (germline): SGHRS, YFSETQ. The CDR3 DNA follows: TGCGCCAGCAGCTTGACGGGGGTCTACGAGCAGTACTTC. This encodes CASSLTGVYEQYF.

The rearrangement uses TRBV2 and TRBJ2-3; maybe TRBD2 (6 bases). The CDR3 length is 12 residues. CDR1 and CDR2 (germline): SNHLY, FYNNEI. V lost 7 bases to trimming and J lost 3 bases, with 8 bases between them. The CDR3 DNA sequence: TGTGCCAGCAACCGGGAGACAGATACGCAGTATTTT. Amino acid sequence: CASNRETDTQYF.

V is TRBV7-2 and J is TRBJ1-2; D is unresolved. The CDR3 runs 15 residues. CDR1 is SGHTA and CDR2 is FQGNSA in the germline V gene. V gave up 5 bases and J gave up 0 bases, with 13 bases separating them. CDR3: CASSGPGLTNYGYTF. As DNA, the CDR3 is TGTGCCAGCAGCGGTCCGGGCCTAACTAACTATGGCTACACCTTC.

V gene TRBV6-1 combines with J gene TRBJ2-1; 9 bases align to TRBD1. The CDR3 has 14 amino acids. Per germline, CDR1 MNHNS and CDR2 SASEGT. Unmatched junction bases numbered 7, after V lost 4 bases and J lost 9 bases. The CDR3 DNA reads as TGTGCCAGCAGTGCCCTATGGACAGGGGTTGAGCAGTTCTTC. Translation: CASSALWTGVEQFF.

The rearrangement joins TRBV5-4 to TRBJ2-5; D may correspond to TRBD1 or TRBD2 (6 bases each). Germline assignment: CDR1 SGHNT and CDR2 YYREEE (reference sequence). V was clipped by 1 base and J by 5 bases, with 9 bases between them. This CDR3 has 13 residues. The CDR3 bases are TGTGCCAGCAGCTTGCGGGGGCCGGAGACCCAGTACTTC. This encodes CASSLRGPETQYF.

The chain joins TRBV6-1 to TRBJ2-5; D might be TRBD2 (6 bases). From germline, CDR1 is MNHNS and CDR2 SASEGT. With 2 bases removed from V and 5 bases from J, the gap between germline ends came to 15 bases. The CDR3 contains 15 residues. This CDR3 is CASSETTLRGETQYF. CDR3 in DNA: TGTGCCAGCAGTGAAACGACCCTCCGGGGGGAGACCCAGTACTTC.

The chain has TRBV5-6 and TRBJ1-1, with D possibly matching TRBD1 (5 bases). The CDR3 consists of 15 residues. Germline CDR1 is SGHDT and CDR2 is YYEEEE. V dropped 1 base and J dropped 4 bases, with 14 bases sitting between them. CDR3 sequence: CASSLNGGRGTEAFF. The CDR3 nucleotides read TGTGCCAGCAGCTTGAATGGGGGACGGGGCACTGAAGCTTTCTTT.

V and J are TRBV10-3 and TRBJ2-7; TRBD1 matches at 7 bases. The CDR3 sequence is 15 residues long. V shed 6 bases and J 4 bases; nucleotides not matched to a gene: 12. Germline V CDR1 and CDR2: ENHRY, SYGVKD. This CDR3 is CAISRTAGGPYEQYF. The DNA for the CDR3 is TGTGCCATCAGCCGAACGGCAGGGGGTCCGTACGAGCAGTACTTC.

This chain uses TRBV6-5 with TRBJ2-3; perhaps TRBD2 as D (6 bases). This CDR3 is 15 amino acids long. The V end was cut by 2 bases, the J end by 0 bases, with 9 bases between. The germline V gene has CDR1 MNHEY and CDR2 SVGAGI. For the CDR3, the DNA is TGTGCCAGCAGTTACGCGGGAACAAGCACAGATACGCAGTATTTT. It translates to CASSYAGTSTDTQYF.

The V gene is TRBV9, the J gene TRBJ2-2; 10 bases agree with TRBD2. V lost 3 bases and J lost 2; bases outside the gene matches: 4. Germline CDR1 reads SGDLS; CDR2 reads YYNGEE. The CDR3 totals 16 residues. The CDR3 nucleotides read TGTGCCAGCAGCGACCAACTAGCGGGAAACACCGGGGAGCTGTTTTTT. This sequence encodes CASSDQLAGNTGELFF.

CDR3 region: CASKRAGESYEQYF. In DNA, the CDR3 is TGTGCCAGCAAGCGGGCAGGGGAATCCTACGAGCAGTACTTC. The chain couples TRBV2 to TRBJ2-7, with D perhaps given as TRBD1 or TRBD2 (6 bases each). This CDR3 region has 14 residues. Germline CDR1 reads SNHLY; CDR2 reads FYNNEI. The V end lost 7 bases, the J end lost 1 base, and 14 bases lay between the germline ends. Using reference TRBV2 and TRBJ2-7 for the parts outside the CDR3, the full variable domain is EPEVTQTPSHQVTQMGQEVILRCVPISNHLYFYWYRQILGQKVEFLVSFYNNEISEKSEIFDDQFSVERPDGSNFTLKIRSTKLEDSAMYFCASKRAGESYEQYFGPGTRLTVT.

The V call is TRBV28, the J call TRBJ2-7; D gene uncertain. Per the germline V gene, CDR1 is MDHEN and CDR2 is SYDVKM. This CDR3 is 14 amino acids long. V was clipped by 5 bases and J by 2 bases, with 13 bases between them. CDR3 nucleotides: TGTGCCAGCAGTCCCCCTGGGATTACCTACGAGCAGTACTTC. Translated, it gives CASSPPGITYEQYF.